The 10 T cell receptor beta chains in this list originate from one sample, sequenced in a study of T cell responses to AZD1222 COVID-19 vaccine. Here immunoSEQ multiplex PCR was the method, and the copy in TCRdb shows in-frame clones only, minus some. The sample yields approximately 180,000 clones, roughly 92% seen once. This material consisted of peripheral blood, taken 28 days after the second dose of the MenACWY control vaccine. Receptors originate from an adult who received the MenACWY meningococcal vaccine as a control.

As DNA, the CDR3 is TGTGCCAGCAGTCCTATACAGGGAACGGGCGAAAAACTGTTTTTT. Protein product: CASSPIQGTGEKLFF. The V gene is TRBV27, the J gene TRBJ1-4, with a weak D call TRBD1 (6 bases). Germline V gene sequence: CDR1 MNHEY, CDR2 SMNVEV (reference sequence). The V and J ends lost 5 bases and 8 bases respectively, with 18 bases between them. The CDR3 is made up of 15 amino acids.

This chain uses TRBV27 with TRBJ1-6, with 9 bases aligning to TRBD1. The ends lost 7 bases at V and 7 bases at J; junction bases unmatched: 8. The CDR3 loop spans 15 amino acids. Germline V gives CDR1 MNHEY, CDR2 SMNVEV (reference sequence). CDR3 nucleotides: TGTGCCAGCAAGGAACAGGGGGCAATGAATTCACCCCTCCACTTT. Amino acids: CASKEQGAMNSPLHF.

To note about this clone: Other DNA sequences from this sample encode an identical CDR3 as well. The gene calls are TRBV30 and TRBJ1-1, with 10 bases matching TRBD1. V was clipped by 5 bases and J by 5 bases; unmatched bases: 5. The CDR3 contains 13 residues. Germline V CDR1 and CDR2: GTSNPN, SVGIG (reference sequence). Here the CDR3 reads CAWGQGGNTEAFF. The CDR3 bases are TGTGCCTGGGGACAGGGGGGGAATACTGAAGCTTTCTTT. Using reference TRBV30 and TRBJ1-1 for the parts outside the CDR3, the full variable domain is SQTIHQWPATLVQPVGSPLSLECTVEGTSNPNLYWYRQAAGRGLQLLFYSVGIGQISSEVPQNLSASRPQDRQFILSSKKLLLSDSGFYLCAWGQGGNTEAFFGQGTRLTVV.

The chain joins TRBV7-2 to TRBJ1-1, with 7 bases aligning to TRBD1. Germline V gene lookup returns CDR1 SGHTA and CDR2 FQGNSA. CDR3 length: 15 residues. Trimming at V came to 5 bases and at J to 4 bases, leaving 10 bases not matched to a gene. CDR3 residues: CASSPQGGRVTEAFF. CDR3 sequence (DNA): TGTGCCAGCAGCCCCCAGGGGGGGAGGGTCACTGAAGCTTTCTTT.

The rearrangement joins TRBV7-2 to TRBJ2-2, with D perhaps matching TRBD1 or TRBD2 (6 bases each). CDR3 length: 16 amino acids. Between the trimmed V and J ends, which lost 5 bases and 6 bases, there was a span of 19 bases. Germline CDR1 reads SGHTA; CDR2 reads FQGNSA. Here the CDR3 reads CASSPSHREVSGELFF. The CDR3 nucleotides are TGTGCCAGCAGCCCTAGTCACAGGGAGGTCTCCGGGGAGCTGTTTTTT.

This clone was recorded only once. The CDR3, as DNA: TGTGCCAGCAGTTCCAATCGCGGACAGACCAATAGCAATCAGCCCCAGCATTTT. Residues: CASSSNRGQTNSNQPQHF. The chain couples TRBV6-2 or TRBV6-3 to TRBJ1-5, with D possibly being TRBD1 (6 bases). The V and J ends lost 4 bases and 0 bases respectively, with 19 bases between them. This CDR3 has 18 residues. CDR1 MNHEY and CDR2 SVGEGT come from the germline V gene.

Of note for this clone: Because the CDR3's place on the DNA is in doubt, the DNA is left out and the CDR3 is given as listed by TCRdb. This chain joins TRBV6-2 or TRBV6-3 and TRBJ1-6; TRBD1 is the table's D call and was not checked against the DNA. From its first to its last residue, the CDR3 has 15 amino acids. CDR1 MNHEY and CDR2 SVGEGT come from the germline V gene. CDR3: CASSSSTGRNSPLHF.

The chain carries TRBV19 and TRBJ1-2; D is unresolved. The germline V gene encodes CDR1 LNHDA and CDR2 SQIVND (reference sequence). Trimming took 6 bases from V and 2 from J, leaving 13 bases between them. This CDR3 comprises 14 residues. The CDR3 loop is CASRYFAGNYGYTF. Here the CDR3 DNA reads TGTGCCAGTAGGTATTTCGCAGGAAACTATGGCTACACCTTC.

The CDR3 sequence is CASSFSLNQPQHF. The CDR3 DNA is TGTGCCAGCAGCTTCTCTTTGAATCAGCCCCAGCATTTT. The V and J genes are TRBV12-3 or TRBV12-4 and TRBJ1-5; D gene unclear. CDR3 length: 13 residues. V shed 6 bases and J shed 4 bases, with 10 bases lying between them.

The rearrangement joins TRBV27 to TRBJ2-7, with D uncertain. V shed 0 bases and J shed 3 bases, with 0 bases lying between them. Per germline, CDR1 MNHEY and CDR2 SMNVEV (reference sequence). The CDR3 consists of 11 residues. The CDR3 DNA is TGTGCCAGCAGTTTATCCTACGAGCAGTACTTC. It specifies CASSLSYEQYF.